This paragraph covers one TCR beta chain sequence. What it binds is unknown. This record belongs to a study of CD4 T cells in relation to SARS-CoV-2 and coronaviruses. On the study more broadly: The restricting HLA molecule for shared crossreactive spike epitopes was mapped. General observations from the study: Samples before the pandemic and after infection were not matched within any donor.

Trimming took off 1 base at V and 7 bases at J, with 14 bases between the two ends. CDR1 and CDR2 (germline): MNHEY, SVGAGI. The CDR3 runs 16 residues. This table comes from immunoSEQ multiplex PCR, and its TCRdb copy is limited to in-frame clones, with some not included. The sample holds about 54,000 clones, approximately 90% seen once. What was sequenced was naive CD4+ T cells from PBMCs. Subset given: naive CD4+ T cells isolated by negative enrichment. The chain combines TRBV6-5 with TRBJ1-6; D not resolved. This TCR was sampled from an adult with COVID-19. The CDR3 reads CASSYFLVGPNSPLHF. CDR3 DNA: TGTGCCAGCAGTTACTTCTTAGTCGGGCCCAATTCACCCCTCCACTTT.